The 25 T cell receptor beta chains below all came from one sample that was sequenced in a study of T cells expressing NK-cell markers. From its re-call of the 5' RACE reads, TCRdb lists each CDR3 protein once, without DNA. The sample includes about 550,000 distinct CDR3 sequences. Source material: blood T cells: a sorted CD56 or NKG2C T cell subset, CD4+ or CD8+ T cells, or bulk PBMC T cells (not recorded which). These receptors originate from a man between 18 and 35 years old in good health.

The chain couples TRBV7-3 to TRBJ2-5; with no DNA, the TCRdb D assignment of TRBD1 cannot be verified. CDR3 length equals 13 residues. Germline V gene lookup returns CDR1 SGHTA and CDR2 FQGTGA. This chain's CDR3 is CASSPAGTETQYF.

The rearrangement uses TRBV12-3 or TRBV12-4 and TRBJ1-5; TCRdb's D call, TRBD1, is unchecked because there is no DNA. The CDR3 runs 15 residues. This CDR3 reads CASSLEQGMGQPQHF.

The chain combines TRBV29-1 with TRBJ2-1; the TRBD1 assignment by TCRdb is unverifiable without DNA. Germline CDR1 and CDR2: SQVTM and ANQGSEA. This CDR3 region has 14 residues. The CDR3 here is CSAPGAGGPGEQFF.

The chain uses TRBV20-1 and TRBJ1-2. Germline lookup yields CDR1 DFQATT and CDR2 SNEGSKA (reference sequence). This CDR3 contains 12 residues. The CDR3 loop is CSAAGPSSGYTF.

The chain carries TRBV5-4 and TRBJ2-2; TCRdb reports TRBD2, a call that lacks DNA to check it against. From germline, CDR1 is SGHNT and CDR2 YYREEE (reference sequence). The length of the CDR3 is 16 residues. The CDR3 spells CASSSGTSGSTGELFF. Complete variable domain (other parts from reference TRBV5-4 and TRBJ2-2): ETGVTQSPTHLIKTRGQQVTLRCSSQSGHNTVSWYQQALGQGPQFIFQYYREEENGRGNFPPRFSGLQFPNYSSELNVNALELDDSALYLCASSSGTSGSTGELFFGEGSRLTVL.

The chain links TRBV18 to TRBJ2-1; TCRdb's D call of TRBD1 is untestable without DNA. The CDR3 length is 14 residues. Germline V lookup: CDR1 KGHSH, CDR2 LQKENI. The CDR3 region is CASSTRGPEVEQFF.

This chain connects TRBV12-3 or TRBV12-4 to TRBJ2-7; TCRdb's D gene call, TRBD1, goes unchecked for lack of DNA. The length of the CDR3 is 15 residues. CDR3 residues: CASSSPGTGEYEQYF.

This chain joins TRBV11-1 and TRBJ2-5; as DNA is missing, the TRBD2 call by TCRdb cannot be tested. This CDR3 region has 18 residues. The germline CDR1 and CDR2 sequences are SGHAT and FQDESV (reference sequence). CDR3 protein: CASSPTQLWGSDQETQYF.

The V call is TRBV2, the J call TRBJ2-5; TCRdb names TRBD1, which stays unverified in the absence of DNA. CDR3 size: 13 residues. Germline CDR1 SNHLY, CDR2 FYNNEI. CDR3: CATEGDSDETQYF. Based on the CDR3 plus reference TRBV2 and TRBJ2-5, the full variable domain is EPEVTQTPSHQVTQMGQEVILRCVPISNHLYFYWYRQILGQKVEFLVSFYNNEISEKSEIFDDQFSVERPDGSNFTLKIRSTKLEDSAMYFCATEGDSDETQYFGPGTRLLVL.

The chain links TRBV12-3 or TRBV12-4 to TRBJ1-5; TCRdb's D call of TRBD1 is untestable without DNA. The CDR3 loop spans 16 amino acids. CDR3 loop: CASSFRAGFGGKPQHF.

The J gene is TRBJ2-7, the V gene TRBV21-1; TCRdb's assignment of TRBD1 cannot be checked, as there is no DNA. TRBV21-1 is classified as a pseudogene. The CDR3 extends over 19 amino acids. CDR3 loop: CASSKNYRDRLFTPYEQYF.

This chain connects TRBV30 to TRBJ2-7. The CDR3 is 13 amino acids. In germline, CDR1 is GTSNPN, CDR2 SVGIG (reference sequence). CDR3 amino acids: CAWSEQRSYEQYF.

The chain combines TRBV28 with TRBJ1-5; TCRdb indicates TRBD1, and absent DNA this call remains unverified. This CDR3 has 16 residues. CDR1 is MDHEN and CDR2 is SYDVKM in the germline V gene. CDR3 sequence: CASSASGTGLYQPQHF.

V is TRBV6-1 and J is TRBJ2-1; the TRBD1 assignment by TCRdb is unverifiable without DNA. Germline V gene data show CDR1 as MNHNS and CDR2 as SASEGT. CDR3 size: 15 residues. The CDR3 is CASTPRQGLYNEQFF.

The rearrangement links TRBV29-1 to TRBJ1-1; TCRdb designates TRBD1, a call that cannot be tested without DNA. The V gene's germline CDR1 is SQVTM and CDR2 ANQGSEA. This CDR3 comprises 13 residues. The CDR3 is CSVEETGRTEAFF.

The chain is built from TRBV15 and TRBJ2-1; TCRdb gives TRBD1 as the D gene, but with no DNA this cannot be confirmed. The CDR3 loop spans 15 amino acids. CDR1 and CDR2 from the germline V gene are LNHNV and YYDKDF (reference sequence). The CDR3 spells CATSRGGAGSNEQFF.

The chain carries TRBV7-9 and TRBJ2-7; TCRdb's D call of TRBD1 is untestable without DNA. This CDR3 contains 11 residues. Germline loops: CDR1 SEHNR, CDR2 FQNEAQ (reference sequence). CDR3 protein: CASSSTELQYF.

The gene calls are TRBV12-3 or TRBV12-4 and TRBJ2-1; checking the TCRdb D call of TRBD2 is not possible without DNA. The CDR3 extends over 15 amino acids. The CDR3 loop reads CASSPSGRSYNEQFF.

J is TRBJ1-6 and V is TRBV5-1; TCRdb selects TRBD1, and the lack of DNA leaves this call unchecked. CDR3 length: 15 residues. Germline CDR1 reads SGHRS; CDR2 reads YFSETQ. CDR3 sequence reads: CASSASGTSNSPLHF.

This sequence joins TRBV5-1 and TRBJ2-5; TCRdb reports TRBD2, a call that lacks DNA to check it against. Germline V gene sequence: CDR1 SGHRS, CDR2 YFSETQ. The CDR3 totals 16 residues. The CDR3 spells CASSLGGGSLQETQYF.

The chain's CDR3 is CATSRDPASDGELFF. The J gene is TRBJ2-2, the V gene TRBV15. Germline values: CDR1 LNHNV, CDR2 YYDKDF (reference sequence). This CDR3 has 15 amino acids.

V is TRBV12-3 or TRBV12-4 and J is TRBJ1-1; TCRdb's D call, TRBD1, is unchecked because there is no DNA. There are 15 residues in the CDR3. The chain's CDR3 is CASSSDRDPVAEAFF.

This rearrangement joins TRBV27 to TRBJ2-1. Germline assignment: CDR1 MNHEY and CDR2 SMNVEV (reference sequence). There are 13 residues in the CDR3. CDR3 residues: CASSPSRLNEQFF.

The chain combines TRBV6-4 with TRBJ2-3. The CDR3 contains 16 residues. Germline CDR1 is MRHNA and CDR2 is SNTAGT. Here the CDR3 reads CASSVSTNPKADTQYF.

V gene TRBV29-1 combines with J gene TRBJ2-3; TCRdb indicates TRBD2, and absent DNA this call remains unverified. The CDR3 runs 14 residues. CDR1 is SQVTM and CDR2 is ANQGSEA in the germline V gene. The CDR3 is CSVDWLTGGDTQYF.